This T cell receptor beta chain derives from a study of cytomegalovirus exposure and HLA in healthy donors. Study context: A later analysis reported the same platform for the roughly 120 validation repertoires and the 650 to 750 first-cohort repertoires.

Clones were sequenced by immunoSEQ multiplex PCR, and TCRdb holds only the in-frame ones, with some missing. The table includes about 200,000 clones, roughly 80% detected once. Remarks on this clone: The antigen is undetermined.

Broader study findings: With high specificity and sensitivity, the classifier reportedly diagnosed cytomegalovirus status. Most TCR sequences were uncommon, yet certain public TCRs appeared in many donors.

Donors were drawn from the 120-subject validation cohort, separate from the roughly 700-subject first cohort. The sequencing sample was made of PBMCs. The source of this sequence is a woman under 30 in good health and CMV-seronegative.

The CDR3 coding sequence is TGTGCCTGGAGAGGAGACAGGGTCGGGACCCAGTACTTC. It is translated as CAWRGDRVGTQYF. This chain joins TRBV30 and TRBJ2-5; 7 nucleotides align to TRBD1. The CDR3 is 13 residues long. CDR1 is GTSNPN and CDR2 is SVGIG in the germline V gene (reference sequence). V gave up 3 bases and J gave up 7 bases; unmatched junction bases: 8.